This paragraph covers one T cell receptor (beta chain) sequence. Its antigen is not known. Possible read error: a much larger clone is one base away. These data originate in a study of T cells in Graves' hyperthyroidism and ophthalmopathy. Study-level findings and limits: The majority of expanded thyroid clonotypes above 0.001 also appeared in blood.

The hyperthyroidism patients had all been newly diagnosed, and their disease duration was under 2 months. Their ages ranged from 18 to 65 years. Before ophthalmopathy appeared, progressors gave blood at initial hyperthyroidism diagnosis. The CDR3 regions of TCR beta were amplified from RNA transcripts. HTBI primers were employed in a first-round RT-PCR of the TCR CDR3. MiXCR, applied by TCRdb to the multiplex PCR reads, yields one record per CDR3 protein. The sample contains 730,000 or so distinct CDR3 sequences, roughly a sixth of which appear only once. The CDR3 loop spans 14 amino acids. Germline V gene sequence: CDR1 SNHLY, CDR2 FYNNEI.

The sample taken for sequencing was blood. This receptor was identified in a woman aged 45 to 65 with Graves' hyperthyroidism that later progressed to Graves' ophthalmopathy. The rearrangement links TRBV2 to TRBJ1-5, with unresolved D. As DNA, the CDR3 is TGTGCCAGCAGTGATTGGGGATCCAATCAGTCCCAGCATTTT. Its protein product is CASSDWGSNQSQHF.